The entry that follows covers one TCR beta chain sequence. Trimming shortened V by 1 base and J by 2 bases, and 7 bases separated the two germline ends. The CDR3 is 14 residues long. Germline V CDR1 and CDR2: SGHNT, YYREEE (reference sequence). Donors contributed one heparinised blood draw apiece, averaging about 116 mL. This sample is drawn from a study of beta chain features in type 1 diabetes. Expressed TCRB transcripts were sequenced after all isolated RNA was converted to cDNA. Assay used: immunoSEQ multiplex PCR; TCRdb lists only in-frame clones, some missing. The sample gives hundreds of thousands of clones, roughly 12% of which show up once; 0.015% to 0.02% is in the top ten.

The chain combines TRBV5-4 with TRBJ2-1, with D tentatively TRBD1 (6 bases). The sample was naive CD4+ T cells from blood. The origin of this receptor is a man between 18 and 35 years old in good health. The DNA for the CDR3 is TGTGCCAGCAGCTTGAACAGGGCCTACAATGAGCAGTTCTTC. This encodes CASSLNRAYNEQFF.